This TCR beta chain comes out of a study of tumor-infiltrating lymphocytes in primary liver carcinoma. The CDR3 consists of 15 residues. Germline CDR1 reads SGHRS; CDR2 reads YFSETQ. The investigators made TCR beta cDNA from about 510 ng total RNA, using a constant-region primer. Three nested multiplex PCR rounds, a slightly modified ARM-PCR, produced the libraries for TCR beta. Amplification in the first two PCR rounds was performed using TRBV1-TRBV30 forward primers and a C-beta reverse primer for roughly 9 cycles each. TCRdb used MiXCR to reprocess the multiplex PCR reads, holding one entry per CDR3 protein. Among 90,000 to 150,000 distinct CDR3 sequences, around 70% were seen once, and the ten largest hold over 8%. With regard to this clonotype: A read error may explain this, as a much larger clone is one base away.

Both RNA and DNA were isolated together from approximately 20-30 mg of bulk tissue that had not been sorted. This TCR was sampled from a woman in her sixties with primary liver carcinoma and hepatitis B virus infection. This rearrangement joins TRBV5-1 to TRBJ2-1; D is perhaps TRBD1 or TRBD2 (5 bases each). Source material: tumor-adjacent normal liver tissue. CDR3 in DNA: TGCACCAGCAGCCCTCGGGACCCGCGCCACAATGAGCAGTTCTTC. It codes for CTSSPRDPRHNEQFF. The full variable domain, its missing parts supplied by reference TRBV5-1 and TRBJ2-1, is KAGVTQTPRYLIKTRGQQVTLSCSPISGHRSVSWYQQTPGQGLQFLFEYFSETQRNKGNFPGRFSGRQFSNSRSEMNVSTLELGDSALYLCTSSPRDPRHNEQFFGPGTRLTVL.